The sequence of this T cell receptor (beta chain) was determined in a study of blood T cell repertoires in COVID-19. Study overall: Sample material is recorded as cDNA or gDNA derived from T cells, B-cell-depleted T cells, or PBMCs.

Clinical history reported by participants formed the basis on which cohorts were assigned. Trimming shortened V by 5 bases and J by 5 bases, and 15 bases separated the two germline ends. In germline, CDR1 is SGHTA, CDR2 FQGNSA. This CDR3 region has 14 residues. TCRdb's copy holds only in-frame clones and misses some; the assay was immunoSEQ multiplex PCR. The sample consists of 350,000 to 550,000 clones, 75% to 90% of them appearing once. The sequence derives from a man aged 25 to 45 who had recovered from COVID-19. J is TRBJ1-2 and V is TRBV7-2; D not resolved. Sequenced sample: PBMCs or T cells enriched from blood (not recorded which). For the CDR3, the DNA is TGTGCCAGCAGCCAACCCGCCTCCGGGTATGGCTACACCTTC. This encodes CASSQPASGYGYTF.